The 26 T cell receptor beta chains below all came from one sample that was sequenced in a study of CD8+ T cells in alopecia areata. Extraction and reverse transcription of RNA yielded cDNA as the sequencing template. Profiling relied on immunoSEQ multiplex PCR, and the TCRdb table lists in-frame clones only, not all of them. The data hold under 15,000 clones, with approximately 55% observed a single time. Those with alopecia areata gave lesional scalp punch biopsies and peripheral blood. Sample: skin. Every receptor here comes from a human donor with alopecia areata.

This clone was counted a few times. This rearrangement joins TRBV19 to TRBJ1-2, with D tentatively TRBD1 (5 bases). The V end lost 3 bases, the J end lost 4 bases, and 15 bases lay between the germline ends. CDR1 is LNHDA and CDR2 is SQIVND in the germline V gene (reference sequence). The CDR3 length is 15 residues. Here the CDR3 reads CASSIAAGGGYGYTF. The CDR3, as DNA: TGTGCCAGTAGTATCGCTGCGGGGGGTGGCTATGGCTACACCTTC.

This clone was recorded a few times. The chain links TRBV7-3 to TRBJ2-7, with 9 bases matching TRBD2. Germline lookup yields CDR1 SGHTA and CDR2 FQGTGA. This CDR3 spans 15 amino acids. V gave up 2 bases and J gave up 0 bases; unmatched junction bases: 2. CDR3 protein: CASSLLAGSSYEQYF. DNA for the CDR3: TGTGCCAGCAGCTTACTAGCGGGGAGCTCCTACGAGCAGTACTTC.

The CDR3 DNA reads as TGTGCCAGCAGCTTTAGACAGGGAGAGGATGGCTACACCTTC. Protein sequence: CASSFRQGEDGYTF. This rearrangement joins TRBV7-2 to TRBJ1-2; the match to TRBD1 covers 7 bases. The CDR3 covers 14 residues. Germline V gene lookup returns CDR1 SGHTA and CDR2 FQGNSA. The ends lost 3 bases at V and 6 bases at J; junction bases unmatched: 7.

The chain employs TRBV7-6 and TRBJ2-1, with 9 positions matching TRBD2. V shed 5 bases, J shed 4 bases, and the junction held 21 bases outside the gene matches. The CDR3 covers 20 residues. Germline values: CDR1 SGHVS, CDR2 FNYEAQ. The CDR3 sequence is CASSHRLAGGQFGRYNEQFF. The CDR3 nucleotides are TGTGCCAGCAGCCATCGCCTGGCGGGAGGGCAGTTCGGCCGATACAATGAGCAGTTCTTC.

This chain links TRBV6-4 with TRBJ2-1; 8 bases are shared with TRBD2. With V trimmed by 0 bases and J by 4 bases, 8 bases remained unmatched. Looked up from germline, CDR1 is MRHNA and CDR2 is SNTAGT. This CDR3 contains 17 residues. This CDR3 reads CASSDSIGGGGYNEQFF. Here the CDR3 DNA reads TGTGCCAGCAGTGACTCGATCGGTGGCGGGGGGTACAATGAGCAGTTCTTC.

This clone was counted a few times. The rearrangement links TRBV7-2 to TRBJ2-1; the match to TRBD1 covers 7 bases. The CDR3 has 16 amino acids. Trimming took 5 bases from V and 3 from J; bases not matched to a gene: 10. Germline CDR1 and CDR2: SGHTA and FQGNSA. The CDR3: CASSPSRQGGYNEQFF. CDR3 DNA sequence: TGTGCCAGCAGCCCGAGCAGACAGGGTGGCTACAATGAGCAGTTCTTC.

The J gene is TRBJ2-5, the V gene TRBV4-2; 8 nucleotides line up with TRBD2. The J call may not be correct, given that the DNA end is closer to TRBJ2-7. Germline loops: CDR1 LGHNA, CDR2 YNFKEQ. CDR3 size: 16 residues. CDR3 loop: CASSQDIGSGAYEQYF. CDR3 bases: TGTGCCAGCAGCCAAGATATCGGTAGCGGGGCCTACGAGCAGTACTTC.

J is TRBJ1-3 and V is TRBV6-5; D is ambiguous. V was clipped by 5 bases and J by 0 bases, with 11 bases between them. Germline V gives CDR1 MNHEY, CDR2 SVGAGI. CDR3 length: 15 residues. CDR3 nucleotide sequence: TGTGCCAGCAGTCCAGGCCCGAGCTCTGGAAACACCATATATTTT. This translates into CASSPGPSSGNTIYF.

This chain joins TRBV7-2 and TRBJ2-7, with D perhaps TRBD1 (6 bases). This CDR3 is built from 15 residues. V was cut by 3 bases and J by 2 bases, with 14 bases left in between. Germline V gene sequence: CDR1 SGHTA, CDR2 FQGNSA. CDR3 bases: TGTGCCAGCAGCTTCAGCCCAGGGGATACCTACGAGCAGTACTTC. This codes for CASSFSPGDTYEQYF. The whole variable domain, remainder taken from reference TRBV7-2 and TRBJ2-7, is GAGVSQSPSNKVTEKGKDVELRCDPISGHTALYWYRQSLGQGLEFLIYFQGNSAPDKSGLPSDRFSAERTGGSVSTLTIQRTQQEDSAVYLCASSFSPGDTYEQYFGPGTRLTVT.

V and J are TRBV5-4 and TRBJ1-2; D uncertain. CDR3 length: 13 residues. Germline CDR1 is SGHNT and CDR2 is YYREEE (reference sequence). Trimming left V 0 bases short and J 3 bases short, with 6 bases between. As DNA, the CDR3 is TGTGCCAGCAGCTTGGAGGCTCACTATGGCTACACCTTC. Residues: CASSLEAHYGYTF.

The CDR3 here is CASSQGASGSNEQFF. CDR3 in DNA: TGTGCCAGCAGCCAAGGGGCTAGCGGGAGTAATGAGCAGTTCTTC. The rearrangement joins TRBV4-2 to TRBJ2-1, with TRBD2 matching over 10 bases. V lost 1 base and J lost 7; bases outside the gene matches: 4. CDR3 length: 15 residues. CDR1 and CDR2 (germline): LGHNA, YNFKEQ.

The gene calls are TRBV25-1 and TRBJ1-1, with D tentatively TRBD1 (6 bases). Germline assignment: CDR1 MGHDK and CDR2 SYGVNS. V lost 6 bases, J lost 5 bases, and 13 bases lay in between. The CDR3 is 13 amino acids. CDR3 protein: CASRGAGHTEAFF. CDR3 coding DNA: TGTGCCAGCAGGGGGGCAGGGCATACTGAAGCTTTCTTT.

V is TRBV18 and J is TRBJ2-5, with 7 bases that match TRBD1. The CDR3 extends over 14 amino acids. Germline CDR1 is KGHSH and CDR2 is LQKENI. The J segment lost 5 bases and the V segment lost 6 bases, leaving 9 bases of the junction unmatched. The CDR3: CASSQTGFWETQYF. CDR3 nucleotides: TGTGCCAGCTCGCAGACAGGGTTCTGGGAGACCCAGTACTTC.

As for this clone: The conserved closing phenylalanine or tryptophan is absent in this CDR3, likely reflecting a read error. Because the CDR3's place on the DNA is in doubt, the DNA is left out and the CDR3 is given as listed by TCRdb. V usage is TRBV6-5 and J usage is TRBJ1-1. Counting both end residues, the CDR3 totals 10 amino acids. Germline-derived CDR1 and CDR2 are MNHEY and SVGAGI. The chain's CDR3 is CASRPTQDGG.

The J gene is TRBJ1-4, the V gene TRBV28; D remains unclear. Per the germline V gene, CDR1 is MDHEN and CDR2 is SYDVKM. The CDR3 spans 13 residues. V lost 8 bases and J lost 6, with 13 bases in between. The DNA for the CDR3 is TGTGCCAGCGGCGTGGGCGGTGATGAAAAACTGTTTTTT. Its protein is CASGVGGDEKLFF.

The DNA of the CDR3 is TGTGCCAGCAGTGAATTGACGGAGATGAGGACCGGCACAGATACGCAGTATTTT. This gives the protein CASSELTEMRTGTDTQYF. V is TRBV2 and J is TRBJ2-3; D is undetermined. Trimming shortened V by 2 bases and J by 1 base, and 19 bases separated the two germline ends. This CDR3 has 18 residues. The germline V gene encodes CDR1 SNHLY and CDR2 FYNNEI.

The chain has TRBV6-6 and TRBJ1-2, with 9 bases identical to TRBD1. V dropped 2 bases and J dropped 5; count of bases not matched to a gene: 6. This CDR3 comprises 15 residues. Germline lookup yields CDR1 MNHNY and CDR2 SVGAGI (reference sequence). CDR3 in DNA: TGTGCCAGCAGTTACATCACAGGGGGCCAGTATGGCTACACCTTC. Protein sequence: CASSYITGGQYGYTF.

The rearrangement links TRBV10-3 to TRBJ2-7; possible D gene TRBD2, 6 bases. The ends were cut back, 8 bases at V and 0 bases at J, with 8 bases in the middle. The germline gives CDR1 ENHRY, CDR2 SYGVKD. The CDR3 has 12 residues. CDR3 coding DNA: TGTGCCATCCAGCGGGCCTCCTACGAGCAGTACTTC. Its protein is CAIQRASYEQYF.

J is TRBJ1-2 and V is TRBV28, with D possibly matching TRBD1 (6 bases). V was pared by 3 bases and J by 2 bases, with 16 bases between. The CDR3 is 16 amino acids. Per the germline V gene, CDR1 is MDHEN and CDR2 is SYDVKM. The CDR3 region is CASSFLQLDSNYGYTF. The CDR3 region has the DNA TGTGCCAGCAGTTTTCTTCAACTGGACAGCAACTATGGCTACACCTTC.

V and J are TRBV5-1 and TRBJ2-7; no firm D call. CDR1 is SGHRS and CDR2 is YFSETQ in the germline V gene. V shed 2 bases and J shed 3 bases, with 15 bases lying between them. This CDR3 has 15 amino acids. The CDR3 DNA reads TGCGCCAGCAGCTTAGGGTGGATCATCGACTACGAGCAGTACTTC. It encodes CASSLGWIIDYEQYF. The full variable domain, in which reference TRBV5-1 and TRBJ2-7 provide the parts outside the CDR3, is KAGVTQTPRYLIKTRGQQVTLSCSPISGHRSVSWYQQTPGQGLQFLFEYFSETQRNKGNFPGRFSGRQFSNSRSEMNVSTLELGDSALYLCASSLGWIIDYEQYFGPGTRLTVT.

Comments on this clone: A read error may produce the germline difference seen at one junction end. This chain connects TRBV7-7 to TRBJ2-1; D is undetermined. There are 13 residues in the CDR3. Germline assignment: CDR1 SSHAT and CDR2 FNYEAQ (reference sequence). CDR3 coding DNA: TGTGCTAGCAGCTTAGCTGTTCGGGATGAGCAGTTCTTC. Protein sequence: CASSLAVRDEQFF.

The rearrangement links TRBV29-1 to TRBJ2-1, with a tentative D call TRBD2 (6 bases). Germline assignment: CDR1 SQVTM and CDR2 ANQGSEA. V was clipped by 4 bases and J by 0 bases, with 19 bases between them. The CDR3 spans 17 residues. CDR3 DNA sequence: TGCAGCGTTGGGATGGTAGCGGAGACGAGCTCCTACAATGAGCAGTTCTTC. The encoded protein is CSVGMVAETSSYNEQFF.

This chain links TRBV19 with TRBJ2-4; unclear D gene. V was cut by 6 bases and J by 5 bases, with 32 bases left in between. This CDR3 contains 20 residues. Germline lookup yields CDR1 LNHDA and CDR2 SQIVND (reference sequence). The CDR3 nucleotides read TGTGCCAGTAGCGGGCCGATGTCCTCAACTCCGAGCTCCAGCGAAAACATTCAGTACTTC. This translates into CASSGPMSSTPSSSENIQYF. The full variable domain, its missing parts supplied by reference TRBV19 and TRBJ2-4, is DGGITQSPKYLFRKEGQNVTLSCEQNLNHDAMYWYRQDPGQGLRLIYYSQIVNDFQKGDIAEGYSVSREKKESFPLTVTSAQKNPTAFYLCASSGPMSSTPSSSENIQYFGAGTRLSVL.

V gene TRBV30 combines with J gene TRBJ2-2, with 7 bases aligning to TRBD1. The CDR3 is made up of 14 amino acids. V lost 3 bases and J lost 4; bases outside the gene matches: 5. Germline CDR1 GTSNPN, CDR2 SVGIG (reference sequence). The CDR3 nucleotides are TGTGCCTGGAGCCAGGGGGATCTCACCGGGGAGCTGTTTTTT. Protein product: CAWSQGDLTGELFF.

The V gene is TRBV11-3, the J gene TRBJ2-1; 9 bases align to TRBD2. The CDR3 extends over 15 amino acids. V trimming: 3 bases; J trimming: 4 bases; junction bases outside the gene matches: 4. CDR1 is SGHNT and CDR2 is YENEEA in the germline V gene. The CDR3 protein is CASSLGGRDYNEQFF. CDR3 DNA: TGTGCCAGCAGCTTGGGCGGGAGGGATTACAATGAGCAGTTCTTC.

V usage is TRBV7-6 and J usage is TRBJ2-7, with 11 bases identical to TRBD2. With 5 bases clipped from V and 9 bases from J, the junction kept 33 bases outside the gene matches. The CDR3 runs 22 residues. Germline V lookup: CDR1 SGHVS, CDR2 FNYEAQ. This chain's CDR3 is CASSRDRMVFPGRNSGRARQYF. The CDR3 DNA follows: TGTGCCAGCAGCCGGGACAGGATGGTTTTCCCGGGCAGGAATAGCGGGAGGGCCCGGCAGTACTTC.